The next 17 T cell receptor beta chains were all read from a single sample in a study of T cell responses to AZD1222 COVID-19 vaccine. Sequencing used immunoSEQ multiplex PCR; TCRdb keeps in-frame clones, though not all of them. The table includes some 80,000 clones, about 82% detected once. This material consisted of peripheral blood, taken on day 0 of AZD1222 vaccination. Receptor source: an adult in good health.

The rearrangement joins TRBV20-1 to TRBJ1-2; D is perhaps TRBD1 (5 bases). This CDR3 is 10 amino acids long. Germline CDR1 is DFQATT and CDR2 is SNEGSKA (reference sequence). The CDR3 region has the DNA TGCAGCGAAGGGGCCTATGGCTACACCTTC. Translation gives CSEGAYGYTF.

This clone was recorded once. The chain couples TRBV6-6 to TRBJ2-7, with D unclear. Looked up from germline, CDR1 is MNHNY and CDR2 is SVGAGI (reference sequence). This CDR3 spans 12 amino acids. Trimming left V 5 bases short and J 0 bases short, with 5 bases between. In DNA, the CDR3 is TGTGCCAGCAGTAGATCCTCCTACGAGCAGTACTTC. Translating gives CASSRSSYEQYF.

The chain uses TRBV29-1 and TRBJ1-1, with no clear D. Trimming removed 6 bases at V and 5 bases at J, with 19 bases between. The V gene's germline CDR1 is SQVTM and CDR2 ANQGSEA. This CDR3 region has 14 residues. The DNA of the CDR3 is TGCAGCGTCGCGTCCTTGAGAGGGATTACTGAAGCTTTCTTT. It is translated as CSVASLRGITEAFF.

The chain links TRBV3-1 (or the pseudogene TRBV3-2) to TRBJ1-2, with unresolved D. This CDR3 has 13 amino acids. V was trimmed by 0 bases and J by 8 bases, leaving 10 bases between them. Looked up from germline, CDR1 is LGHDT and CDR2 is YNNKEL (reference sequence). CDR3 in amino acids: CASSQEPPSGYTF. CDR3 in DNA: TGTGCCAGCAGCCAAGAACCCCCGTCGGGCTACACCTTC.

The genes are TRBV6-5 and TRBJ2-1, with D unclear. Per germline, CDR1 MNHEY and CDR2 SVGAGI. V was clipped by 7 bases and J by 9 bases, with 13 bases between them. The CDR3 is made up of 12 amino acids. The CDR3 reads CASTYFSSEQFF. For the CDR3, the DNA is TGTGCCAGCACCTACTTTAGTAGTGAGCAGTTCTTC.

V gene TRBV27 combines with J gene TRBJ1-2; D gene unclear. The V gene's germline CDR1 is MNHEY and CDR2 SMNVEV (reference sequence). CDR3 length: 13 amino acids. Trimming shortened V by 0 bases and J by 1 base, and 3 bases separated the two germline ends. The CDR3 loop reads CASSLSINYGYTF. CDR3 DNA: TGTGCCAGCAGTTTATCGATTAACTATGGCTACACCTTC.

The V call is TRBV28, the J call TRBJ2-1, with 7 bases identical to TRBD1. The CDR3 length is 18 residues. Looked up from germline, CDR1 is MDHEN and CDR2 is SYDVKM. Trimming removed 2 bases from V and 2 bases from J; junction bases left unmatched: 12. The CDR3 region has the DNA TGTGCCAGCAGTTTAAGGGGTGACAGGGCGGAAACCTACAATGAGCAGTTCTTC. It translates to CASSLRGDRAETYNEQFF. Drawing the rest from reference TRBV28 and TRBJ2-1, the complete variable domain is DVKVTQSSRYLVKRTGEKVFLECVQDMDHENMFWYRQDPGLGLRLIYFSYDVKMKEKGDIPEGYSVSREKKERFSLILESASTNQTSMYLCASSLRGDRAETYNEQFFGPGTRLTVL.

The chain employs TRBV7-9 and TRBJ1-2; TRBD1 agrees at 7 bases. J was trimmed by 3 bases and V by 7 bases; bases with no gene match: 8. Germline loops: CDR1 SEHNR, CDR2 FQNEAQ (reference sequence). This CDR3 contains 14 residues. The CDR3 DNA reads TGTGCCAGCACACCGACCGGGACAGACTATGGCTACACCTTC. Amino acids: CASTPTGTDYGYTF.

The genes are TRBV7-3 and TRBJ2-3; D is unclear. Germline loops: CDR1 SGHTA, CDR2 FQGTGA. The CDR3 spans 13 residues. Trimming removed 5 bases at V and 7 bases at J, with 13 bases between. CDR3 region: CASSPSGLNTQYF. CDR3 DNA sequence: TGTGCCAGCAGCCCCTCTGGGCTGAATACGCAGTATTTT.

In DNA, the CDR3 is TGTGCCAGCAGCTCCGTTTACGGCTACACCTTC. It specifies CASSSVYGYTF. This chain joins TRBV6-5 and TRBJ1-2; D ambiguous. The CDR3 consists of 11 residues. The V end was cut by 6 bases, the J end by 8 bases, with 10 bases between. Germline lookup yields CDR1 MNHEY and CDR2 SVGAGI.

CDR3 nucleotides: TGTGCCAGCTCCCCGACAGGGGTCACAGATACGCAGTATTTT. It yields the protein CASSPTGVTDTQYF. The V gene is TRBV18, the J gene TRBJ2-3; TRBD1 matches at 8 bases. Looked up from germline, CDR1 is KGHSH and CDR2 is LQKENI. With 6 bases clipped from V and 2 bases from J, the junction kept 4 bases outside the gene matches. CDR3 length equals 14 residues. The entire variable domain, with the rest obtained from reference TRBV18 and TRBJ2-3, is as follows: NAGVMQNPRHLVRRRGQEARLRCSPMKGHSHVYWYRQLPEEGLKFMVYLQKENIIDESGMPKERFSAEFPKEGPSILRIQQVVRGDSAAYFCASSPTGVTDTQYFGPGTRLTVL.

V usage is TRBV27 and J usage is TRBJ1-2; D gene unclear. Germline lookup yields CDR1 MNHEY and CDR2 SMNVEV (reference sequence). This CDR3 is 15 amino acids long. V was shortened by 5 bases and J by 2 bases, with 15 bases between the two germline ends. The CDR3 DNA reads TGTGCCAGCAGTACTACCGCGGGGAACAACTATGGCTACACCTTC. Protein sequence: CASSTTAGNNYGYTF.

This chain links TRBV6-5 with TRBJ1-5, with D possibly being TRBD1 (5 bases). Looked up from germline, CDR1 is MNHEY and CDR2 is SVGAGI. V was pared by 6 bases and J by 1 base, with 10 bases between. The CDR3 has 14 amino acids. CDR3 bases: TGTGCCAGCAGCTCCGGGGGGAGCAATCAGCCCCAGCATTTT. Amino acid sequence: CASSSGGSNQPQHF.

V and J are TRBV24-1 and TRBJ1-5, with 8 nucleotides matching TRBD1. Germline V lookup: CDR1 KGHDR, CDR2 SFDVKD. Germline trimming cut 2 bases from V and 4 bases from J; bases unmatched to any gene: 3. The CDR3 consists of 15 residues. The CDR3 sequence: CATSDYRGVNQPQHF. The CDR3 coding sequence is TGTGCCACCAGTGATTACAGGGGGGTTAATCAGCCCCAGCATTTT.

CDR3 protein: CASSVYMVNQPQHF. In DNA form, the CDR3 reads TGTGCCAGCAGTGTTTATATGGTCAATCAGCCCCAGCATTTT. The chain has TRBV5-8 and TRBJ1-5; unclear D gene. This CDR3 spans 14 amino acids. Trimming removed 5 bases from V and 3 bases from J, with 12 bases in between. CDR1 and CDR2 from the germline V gene are SGHTS and YDEGEE.

The chain joins TRBV9 to TRBJ2-1; 10 nucleotides match TRBD1. The CDR3 runs 16 residues. In germline, CDR1 is SGDLS, CDR2 YYNGEE. The trim removed 0 bases at V and 6 bases at J, leaving 6 bases unmatched. In DNA, the CDR3 is TGTGCCAGCAGCGTAGAAGGAAGGACAGGGGGCAATGAGCAGTTCTTC. It translates to CASSVEGRTGGNEQFF.

This clone was seen a single time. The rearrangement uses TRBV27 and TRBJ2-7; 10 bases fit TRBD1. The V and J ends lost 6 bases and 5 bases, in that order; junction bases with no gene match: 7. Germline loops: CDR1 MNHEY, CDR2 SMNVEV (reference sequence). The length of the CDR3 is 14 residues. The CDR3 loop reads CASSPGQGRHEQYF. The CDR3 bases are TGTGCCAGCAGCCCGGGACAGGGGCGCCACGAGCAGTACTTC.